The clone carrying this TCR beta chain has only one observation. The junction had 9 bases not matched to a gene; V was cut back by 8 bases and J by 0 bases. The CDR3 has 15 residues. The V gene's germline CDR1 is MNHEY and CDR2 SVGAGI. The data were obtained in a study of T cell changes during pregnancy in multiple sclerosis. Sequencing used immunoSEQ multiplex PCR; TCRdb keeps in-frame clones, though not all of them. The sample yields fewer than 75,000 clones, 75% to 95% seen once. Sequencing was performed on peripheral blood, taken in the first trimester of pregnancy. The sequence derives from a female donor with multiple sclerosis, enrolled in a pregnancy study. This chain connects TRBV6-5 to TRBJ1-1; 7 bases match TRBD1. This chain's CDR3 is CASSNPGTVNTEAFF. The CDR3 DNA follows: TGTGCCAGCTCGAACCCCGGGACAGTGAACACTGAAGCTTTCTTT.